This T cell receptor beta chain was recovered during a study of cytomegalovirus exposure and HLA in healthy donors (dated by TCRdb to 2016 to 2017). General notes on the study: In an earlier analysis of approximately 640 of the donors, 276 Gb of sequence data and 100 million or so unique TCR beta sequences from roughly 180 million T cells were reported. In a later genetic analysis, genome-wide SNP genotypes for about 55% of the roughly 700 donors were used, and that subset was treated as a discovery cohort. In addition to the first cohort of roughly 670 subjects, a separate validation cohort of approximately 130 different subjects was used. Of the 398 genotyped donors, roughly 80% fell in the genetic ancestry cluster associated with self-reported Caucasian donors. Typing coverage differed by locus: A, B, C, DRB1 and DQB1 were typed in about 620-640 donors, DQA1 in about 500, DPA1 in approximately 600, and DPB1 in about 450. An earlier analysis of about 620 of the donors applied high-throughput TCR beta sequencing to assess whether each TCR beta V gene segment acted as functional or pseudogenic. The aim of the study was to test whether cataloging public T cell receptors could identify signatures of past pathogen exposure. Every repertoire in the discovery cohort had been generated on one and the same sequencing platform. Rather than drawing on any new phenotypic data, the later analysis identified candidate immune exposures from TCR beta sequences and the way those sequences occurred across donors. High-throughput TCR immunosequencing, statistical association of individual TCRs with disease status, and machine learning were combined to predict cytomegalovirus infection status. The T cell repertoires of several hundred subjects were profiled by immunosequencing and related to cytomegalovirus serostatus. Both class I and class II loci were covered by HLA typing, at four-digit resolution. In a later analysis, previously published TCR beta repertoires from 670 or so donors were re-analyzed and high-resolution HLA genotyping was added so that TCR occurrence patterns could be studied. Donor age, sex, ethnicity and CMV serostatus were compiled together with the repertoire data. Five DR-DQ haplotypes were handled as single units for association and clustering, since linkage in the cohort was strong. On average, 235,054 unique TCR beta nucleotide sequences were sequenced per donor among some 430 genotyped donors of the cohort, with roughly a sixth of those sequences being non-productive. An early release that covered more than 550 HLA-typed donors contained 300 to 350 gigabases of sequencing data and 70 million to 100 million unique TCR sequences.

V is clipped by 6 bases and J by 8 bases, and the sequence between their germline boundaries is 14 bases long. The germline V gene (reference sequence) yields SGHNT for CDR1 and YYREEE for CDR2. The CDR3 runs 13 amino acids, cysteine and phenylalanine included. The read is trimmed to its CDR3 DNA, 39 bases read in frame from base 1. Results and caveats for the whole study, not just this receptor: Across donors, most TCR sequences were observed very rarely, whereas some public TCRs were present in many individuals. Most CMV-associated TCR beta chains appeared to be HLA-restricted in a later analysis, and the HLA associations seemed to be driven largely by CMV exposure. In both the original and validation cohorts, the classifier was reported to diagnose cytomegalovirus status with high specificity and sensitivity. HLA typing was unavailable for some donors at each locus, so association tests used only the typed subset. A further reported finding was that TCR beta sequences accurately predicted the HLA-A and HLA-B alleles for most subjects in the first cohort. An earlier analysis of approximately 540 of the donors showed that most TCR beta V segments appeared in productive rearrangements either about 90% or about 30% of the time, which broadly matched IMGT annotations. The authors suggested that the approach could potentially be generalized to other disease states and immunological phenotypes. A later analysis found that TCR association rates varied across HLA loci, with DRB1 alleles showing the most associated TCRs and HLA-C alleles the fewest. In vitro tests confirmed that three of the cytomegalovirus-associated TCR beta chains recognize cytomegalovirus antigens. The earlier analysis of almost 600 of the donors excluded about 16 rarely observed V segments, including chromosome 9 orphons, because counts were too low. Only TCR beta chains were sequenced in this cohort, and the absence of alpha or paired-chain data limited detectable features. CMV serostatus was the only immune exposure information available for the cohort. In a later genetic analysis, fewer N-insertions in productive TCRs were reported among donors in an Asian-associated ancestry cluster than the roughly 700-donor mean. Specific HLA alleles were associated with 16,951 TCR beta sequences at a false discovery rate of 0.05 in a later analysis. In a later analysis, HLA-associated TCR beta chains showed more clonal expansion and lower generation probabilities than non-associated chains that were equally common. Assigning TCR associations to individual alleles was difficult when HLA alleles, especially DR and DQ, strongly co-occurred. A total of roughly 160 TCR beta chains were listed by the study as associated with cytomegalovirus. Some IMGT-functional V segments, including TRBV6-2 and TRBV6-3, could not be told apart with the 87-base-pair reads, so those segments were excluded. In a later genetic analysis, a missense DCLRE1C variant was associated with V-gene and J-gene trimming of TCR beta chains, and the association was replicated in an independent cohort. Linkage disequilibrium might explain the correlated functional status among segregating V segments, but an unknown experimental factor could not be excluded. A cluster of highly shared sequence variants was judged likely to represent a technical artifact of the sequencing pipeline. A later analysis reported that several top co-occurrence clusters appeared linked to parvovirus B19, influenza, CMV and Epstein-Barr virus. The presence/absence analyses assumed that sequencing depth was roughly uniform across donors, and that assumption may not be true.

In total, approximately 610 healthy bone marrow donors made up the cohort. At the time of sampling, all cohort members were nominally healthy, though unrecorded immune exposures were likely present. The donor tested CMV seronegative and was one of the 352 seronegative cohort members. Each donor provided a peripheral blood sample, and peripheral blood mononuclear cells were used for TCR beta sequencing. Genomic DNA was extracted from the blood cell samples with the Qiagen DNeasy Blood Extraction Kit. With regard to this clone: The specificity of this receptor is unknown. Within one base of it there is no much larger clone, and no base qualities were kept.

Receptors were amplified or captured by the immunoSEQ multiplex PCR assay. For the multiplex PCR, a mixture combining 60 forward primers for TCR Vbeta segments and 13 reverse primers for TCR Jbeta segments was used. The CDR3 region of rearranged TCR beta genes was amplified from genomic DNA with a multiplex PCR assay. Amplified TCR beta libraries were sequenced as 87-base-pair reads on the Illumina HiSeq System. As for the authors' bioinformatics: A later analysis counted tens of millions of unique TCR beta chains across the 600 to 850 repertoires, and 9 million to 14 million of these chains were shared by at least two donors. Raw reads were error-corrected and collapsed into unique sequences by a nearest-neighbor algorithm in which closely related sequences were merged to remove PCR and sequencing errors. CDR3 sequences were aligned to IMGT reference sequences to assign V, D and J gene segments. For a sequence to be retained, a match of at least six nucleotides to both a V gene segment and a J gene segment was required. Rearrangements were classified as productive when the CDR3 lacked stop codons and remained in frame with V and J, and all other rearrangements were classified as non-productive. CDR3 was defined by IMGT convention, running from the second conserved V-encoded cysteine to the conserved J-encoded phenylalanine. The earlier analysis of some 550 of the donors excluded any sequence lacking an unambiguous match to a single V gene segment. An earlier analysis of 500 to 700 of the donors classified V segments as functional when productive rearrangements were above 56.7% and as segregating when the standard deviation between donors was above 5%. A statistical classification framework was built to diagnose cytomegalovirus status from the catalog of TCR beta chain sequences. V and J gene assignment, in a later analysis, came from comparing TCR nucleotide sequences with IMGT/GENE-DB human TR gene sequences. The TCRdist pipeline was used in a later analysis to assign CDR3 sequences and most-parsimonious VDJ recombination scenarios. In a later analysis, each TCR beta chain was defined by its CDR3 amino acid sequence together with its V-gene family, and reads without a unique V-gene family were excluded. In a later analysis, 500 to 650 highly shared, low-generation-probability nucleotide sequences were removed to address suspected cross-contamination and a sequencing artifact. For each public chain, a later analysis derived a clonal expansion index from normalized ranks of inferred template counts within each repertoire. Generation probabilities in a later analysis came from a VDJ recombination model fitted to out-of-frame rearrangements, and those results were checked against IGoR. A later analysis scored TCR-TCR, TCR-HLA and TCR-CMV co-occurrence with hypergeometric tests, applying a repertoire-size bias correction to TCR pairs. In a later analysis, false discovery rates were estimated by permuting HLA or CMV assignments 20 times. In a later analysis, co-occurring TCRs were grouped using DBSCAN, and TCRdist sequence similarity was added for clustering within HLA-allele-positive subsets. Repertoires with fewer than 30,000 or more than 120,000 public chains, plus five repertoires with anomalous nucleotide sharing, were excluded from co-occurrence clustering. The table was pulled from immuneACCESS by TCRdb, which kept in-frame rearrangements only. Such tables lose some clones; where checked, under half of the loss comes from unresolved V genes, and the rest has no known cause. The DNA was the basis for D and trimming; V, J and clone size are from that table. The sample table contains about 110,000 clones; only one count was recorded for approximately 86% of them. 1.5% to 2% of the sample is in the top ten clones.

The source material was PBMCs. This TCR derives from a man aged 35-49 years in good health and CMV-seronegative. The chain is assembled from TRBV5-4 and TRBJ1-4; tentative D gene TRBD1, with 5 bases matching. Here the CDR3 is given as CASTRTIGEKLFF. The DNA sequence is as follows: TGTGCCAGCACAAGGACAATCGGGGAAAAACTGTTTTTT.